This T cell receptor beta chain was sequenced in a study of CD8 T cells in cerebrospinal fluid in Alzheimer's disease. Turning to the study itself: Two single-cell methods, plate-based nested PCR and droplet-based sequencing, assessed CSF clonal expansion.

Biomarkers including neurofilament, amyloid-beta and tau confirmed neurodegeneration in the patients. CSF cells were profiled by 10X single-cell V(D)J and 5' expression. No DNA is given; TCRdb re-called the 10x single-cell sequencing reads and lists each CDR3 protein once. The specimen's table records roughly 1,600 distinct CDR3 sequences. The CDR3 is 16 amino acids. Germline lookup yields CDR1 SEHNR and CDR2 FQNEAQ (reference sequence). What was sequenced was cerebrospinal fluid. V usage is TRBV7-9 and J usage is TRBJ1-2. The receptor comes from a human donor with mild cognitive impairment. This CDR3 is CASSFPATVYNYGYTF.